This T cell receptor beta chain was retrieved from a study of T cells in Graves' hyperthyroidism and ophthalmopathy. Study conclusions and caveats: The model predicted ophthalmopathy a median around six months before onset. Through a model of 13 V-J features, ophthalmopathy was separated from stable hyperthyroidism.

The CDR3 consists of 13 residues. Germline CDR1 KGHSH, CDR2 LQKENI. V lost 1 base to trimming and J lost 5 bases, with 7 bases between them. Uncontrolled infection, other autoimmune disease, pregnancy or lactation disqualified patients from enrolment. Diagnosis relied on clinical symptoms, serum thyroxine and TRAb, thyroid ultrasound and orbital computed tomography. Amplification of TCR beta CDR3 regions used RNA as the template. Using the HTBI primer set, a first-round RT-PCR was run on the TCR CDR3. TCRdb recomputed calls from the multiplex PCR reads with MiXCR, one row per CDR3 protein. Found here are 300,000 to 350,000 distinct CDR3 sequences, 15% to 20% of them singletons; the top ten hold 45% to 50%. This clonotype showed up many times. Its target is not known.

The clonotype originates from a woman aged 50 to 60 with Graves' hyperthyroidism. The chain joins TRBV18 to TRBJ2-3; D perhaps matches TRBD1 (5 bases). Sequencing used blood. The CDR3 DNA sequence: TGTGCCAGCTCACCACTCAGGGAAGATACGCAGTATTTT. This codes for CASSPLREDTQYF.